This T cell receptor (beta chain) was recovered during a study of blood T cell repertoires in COVID-19. At the level of the study: From the United States, Italy and Spain came samples of acute and convalescent COVID-19. PBMCs, B-cell-depleted T cells, or T cells were the source of the cDNA or gDNA that made up the material.

The CDR3 totals 15 residues. Trimming cost V 4 bases and J 3 bases; bases outside gene matches: 6. Germline CDR1 reads LGHDT; CDR2 reads YNNKEL (reference sequence). Original data processing: How many nucleated cells were present was estimated from reference gene primer amplification. Measured with immunoSEQ multiplex PCR; TCRdb has only the in-frame clones, and not every one. That table gives V, J and clone size, and the DNA gave D and trimming. The sample gives about 250,000 clones, 75% to 85% of which show up once; roughly 5.5% is in the top ten. Sequencing was performed on peripheral blood. V gene TRBV3-1 (or the pseudogene TRBV3-2) combines with J gene TRBJ1-3, with 7 bases fitting TRBD1. This TCR was recovered from a human donor in a cohort sampled during active COVID-19. The CDR3 nucleotides read TGTGCCAGCAGCCGTTGGACAGGTATTGGAAACACCATATATTTT. Its protein product is CASSRWTGIGNTIYF.